This TCR beta chain is from a study of regulatory T cells in long-lasting Graves disease. About the study: The criterion for persistent Graves' disease was over 5 years of antithyroid drugs with positive TSH receptor antibodies.

Worth noting for this clonotype: As yet, its antigen is unknown.

The TCR beta library used iRepertoire HTBI primers with Arm-PCR amplification of CDR3. In TCRdb, the multiplex PCR reads were re-called with MiXCR into one record per CDR3 protein. The table records fewer than 450,000 distinct CDR3 sequences, about 20% of them present only once. After removal of 0 bases from V and 5 bases from J, the junction contained 6 bases not matched to a gene. This CDR3 contains 16 residues. The V gene's germline CDR1 is SGHRS and CDR2 YFSETQ. Time point in this sample: persistent/refractory GD, antithyroid drugs over 5 years with positive TRAb. Construction of the TCR library relied on RNA isolated from PBMCs. A volume of about 9.9 milliliters of peripheral blood was collected in EDTA tubes. Overall study results and limits: The persistent group shared around 2,600 public clonotypes, more than the 966 shared by new patients.

The sequence was obtained from a female donor with Graves disease. This sequence joins TRBV5-1 and TRBJ2-1; 9 positions match TRBD2. Sequencing used peripheral blood mononuclear cells (PBMCs), obtained when the disease was refractory, from a patient treated with antithyroid drugs. As DNA, the CDR3 is TGCGCCAGCAGCTTGGCCCAAGCGGGGGGAAACAATGAGCAGTTCTTC. It codes for CASSLAQAGGNNEQFF.